This TCR beta chain was observed in a study of identical twins. Broader study findings: Invariant populations such as MAIT and iNKT cells could partly muddle zero-insertion analyses. Insertion counts were lower in abundant cord blood beta clonotypes, a trend that memory repertoires did not show.

A universal primer site was incorporated via template switching, and the cDNA contained unique molecular identifiers. Each CDR3 protein is one row after TCRdb ran MiXCR on the 5' RACE reads. The repertoire holds about 160,000 distinct CDR3 sequences, around 3.4% seen once, with 8% to 8.5% in the top ten. The table lists this clonotype with a few counts. Its matching antigen is unknown. V was clipped by 6 bases and J by 4 bases; unmatched bases: 14. Per the germline V gene, CDR1 is MNHEY and CDR2 is SVGEGT. This CDR3 comprises 16 residues. Every one of the donors was a healthy Caucasian. The material sequenced was memory T cells sorted from blood. This receptor was obtained from a man aged 18 to 29 in good health. This chain uses TRBV6-2 or TRBV6-3 with TRBJ2-7; the match to TRBD2 covers 8 bases. CDR3 DNA: TGTGCCAGCAGGGGACAAGCGGGAGCGGTTAAGTACGAGCAGTACTTC. Its translation: CASRGQAGAVKYEQYF.